This T cell receptor (beta chain) was observed in a study of long-term antiretroviral therapy in people with HIV. Worth noting for this clone: What it binds is not known.

Every one of the donors gave at least one pre-ART PBMC sample and at least two post-ART PBMC samples. General study findings and limits: Gathering of blood took place between about 2003 and 2017, possibly under older ART regimens. Every time point showed a repertoire led by clones expanded before ART.

After removal of 4 bases from V and 3 bases from J, the junction contained 14 bases not matched to a gene. The germline gives CDR1 SEHNR, CDR2 FQNEAQ (reference sequence). CDR3 size: 17 residues. Survey-level immunoSEQ v3.0 assays were run. Sequencing targeted roughly 35,000-55,000 T-cell genomes per sample. Profiling relied on immunoSEQ multiplex PCR, and the TCRdb table lists in-frame clones only, not all of them. The sample has about 14,000 clones; roughly 87% are singletons. The J gene is TRBJ1-2, the V gene TRBV7-9, with TRBD1 identical over 7 bases. The receptor was derived from a man in his forties with HIV. The sample here was unsorted PBMCs, taken 6.2 years after starting antiretroviral therapy. The CDR3 loop reads CASSSLTGVGYDYGYTF. CDR3 nucleotide sequence: TGTGCCAGCAGCTCACTTACAGGGGTGGGGTATGACTATGGCTACACCTTC.